This T cell receptor (beta chain) was recovered during a study of T-cell reconstitution after alpha-beta-depleted transplantation in children. Study-wide results and limits: It was surviving recipient T cells and thymic progenitors that gave some patients high TCRbeta diversity at day 60. Most T-cell counts and diversity one year after the transplant came from T cells that were newly produced. The origin of alpha-beta T cells about two months after transplant was reportedly several hundred expanded graft clones.

This clonotype was observed a few times. The antigen remains unidentified. CDR3 length: 17 amino acids. The J segment lost 6 bases and the V segment lost 4 bases, leaving 7 bases of the junction unmatched. Unique molecular identifiers featured in how the TCRbeta library was prepared. Each CDR3 protein is one row after TCRdb ran MiXCR on the PCR reads. The sample yields about 980,000 distinct CDR3 sequences, 25% to 35% seen once. The receptor's source is a boy under two years old who had a stem cell transplant for SCID, so the T cells may come from the graft donor. This chain connects TRBV12-3 or TRBV12-4 to TRBJ2-3; 16 nucleotides agree with TRBD2. Here the sequenced sample was PBMCs, mostly from graft donor cells, taken 360 days after TCRalphabeta/CD19-depleted stem cell transplant. CDR3 sequence (DNA): TGTGCCAGCAGTTCGTATCCGGGACTAGCGGGGGGGGATACGCAGTATTTT. Amino acids: CASSSYPGLAGGDTQYF.